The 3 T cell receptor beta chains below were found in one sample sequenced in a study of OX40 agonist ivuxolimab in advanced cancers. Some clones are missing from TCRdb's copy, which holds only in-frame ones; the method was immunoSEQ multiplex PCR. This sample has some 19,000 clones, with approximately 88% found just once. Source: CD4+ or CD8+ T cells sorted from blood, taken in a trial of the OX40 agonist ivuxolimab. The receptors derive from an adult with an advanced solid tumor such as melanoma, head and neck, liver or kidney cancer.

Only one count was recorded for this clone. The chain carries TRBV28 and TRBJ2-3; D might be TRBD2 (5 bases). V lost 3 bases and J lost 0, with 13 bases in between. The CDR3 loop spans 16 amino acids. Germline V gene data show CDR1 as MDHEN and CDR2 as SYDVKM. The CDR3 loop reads CASSLNAGISTDTQYF. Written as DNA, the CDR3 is TGTGCCAGCAGTTTGAATGCGGGTATTAGCACAGATACGCAGTATTTT.

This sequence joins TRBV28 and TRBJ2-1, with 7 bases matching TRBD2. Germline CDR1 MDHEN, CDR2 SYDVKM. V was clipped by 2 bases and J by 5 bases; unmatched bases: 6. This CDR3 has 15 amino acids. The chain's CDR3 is CASSLPAGINNEQFF. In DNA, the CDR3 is TGTGCCAGCAGTTTACCAGCGGGAATCAACAATGAGCAGTTCTTC. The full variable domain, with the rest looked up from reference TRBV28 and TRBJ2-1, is DVKVTQSSRYLVKRTGEKVFLECVQDMDHENMFWYRQDPGLGLRLIYFSYDVKMKEKGDIPEGYSVSREKKERFSLILESASTNQTSMYLCASSLPAGINNEQFFGPGTRLTVL.

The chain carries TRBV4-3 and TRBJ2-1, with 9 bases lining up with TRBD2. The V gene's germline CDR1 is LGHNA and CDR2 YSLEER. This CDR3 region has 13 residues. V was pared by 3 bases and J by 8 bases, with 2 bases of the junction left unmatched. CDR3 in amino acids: CASSHRTSDEQFF. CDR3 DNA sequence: TGCGCCAGCAGCCATAGGACTAGCGATGAGCAGTTCTTC.